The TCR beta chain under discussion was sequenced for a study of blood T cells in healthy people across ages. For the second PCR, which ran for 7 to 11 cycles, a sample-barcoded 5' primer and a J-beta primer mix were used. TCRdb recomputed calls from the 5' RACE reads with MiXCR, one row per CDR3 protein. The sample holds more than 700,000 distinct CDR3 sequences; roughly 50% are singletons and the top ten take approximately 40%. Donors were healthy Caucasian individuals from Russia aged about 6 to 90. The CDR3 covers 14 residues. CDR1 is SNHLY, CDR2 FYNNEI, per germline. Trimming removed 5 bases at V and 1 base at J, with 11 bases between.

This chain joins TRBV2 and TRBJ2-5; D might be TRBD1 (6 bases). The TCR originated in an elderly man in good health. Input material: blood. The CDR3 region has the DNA TGTGCCAGCAGTCGACAGGACCTCCAAGAGACCCAGTACTTC. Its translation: CASSRQDLQETQYF.